These 16 T cell receptor beta chains were sequenced from one sample in a study of blood T cell repertoires in COVID-19. Sequenced by immunoSEQ multiplex PCR; TCRdb stores in-frame clones only, minus some. The sample has about 220,000 clones; more than 70% are singletons. The sample was PBMCs or T cells enriched from blood (not recorded which). The source is a woman aged 35 to 49 with acute COVID-19.

This clone was seen only once. The J gene is TRBJ1-6, the V gene TRBV6-5, with D uncertain. The CDR3 covers 10 residues. V was shortened by 10 bases and J by 9 bases, with 7 bases between the two germline ends. Per the germline V gene, CDR1 is MNHEY and CDR2 is SVGAGI. The CDR3 reads CANDFSPLHF. CDR3 bases: TGTGCCAACGACTTTTCACCCCTCCACTTT.

The chain links TRBV12-5 to TRBJ1-4; no clear D gene. The V end was cut by 2 bases, the J end by 3 bases, with 13 bases between. The germline CDR1 and CDR2 sequences are LGHNT and FRNRAP. The length of the CDR3 is 16 residues. The CDR3 bases are TGTGCTAGTGGTTTGAACCTAAACTTACCTAATGAAAAACTGTTTTTT. This sequence encodes CASGLNLNLPNEKLFF.

CDR3 region: CATSSAGVPDTQYF. DNA of the CDR3: TGTGCCACCAGTTCTGCAGGGGTCCCAGATACGCAGTATTTT. The chain couples TRBV24-1 to TRBJ2-3, with D perhaps matching TRBD1 (6 bases). This CDR3 is built from 14 residues. CDR1 and CDR2 from the germline V gene are KGHDR and SFDVKD. V lost 6 bases, J lost 4 bases, and 13 bases lay in between.

V is TRBV7-2 and J is TRBJ2-1; D gene uncertain. Trimming shortened V by 1 base and J by 0 bases, and 7 bases separated the two germline ends. CDR3 length: 15 amino acids. Germline CDR1 is SGHTA and CDR2 is FQGNSA. The CDR3 DNA is TGTGCCAGCAGCTTAGAGCCGAGCTCCTACAATGAGCAGTTCTTC. It yields the protein CASSLEPSSYNEQFF.

The chain uses TRBV29-1 and TRBJ1-2, with D possibly matching TRBD1 (6 bases). CDR1 and CDR2 (germline): SQVTM, ANQGSEA. V gave up 6 bases and J gave up 2 bases, with 10 bases separating them. This CDR3 has 12 amino acids. The DNA for the CDR3 is TGCAGCGTCGCAACAGGGAACTATGGCTACACCTTC. As protein: CSVATGNYGYTF.

The chain joins TRBV7-9 to TRBJ1-5, with 9 bases fitting TRBD1. This CDR3 contains 18 residues. Per germline, CDR1 SEHNR and CDR2 FQNEAQ (reference sequence). V lost 3 bases, J lost 2 bases, and 11 bases stayed unmatched. The CDR3 DNA sequence: TGTGCCAGCAGCTTCCCCGGGACAGGGTTTGAAGGCAATCAGCCCCAGCATTTT. It is translated as CASSFPGTGFEGNQPQHF.

This chain links TRBV27 with TRBJ1-4; 7 positions match TRBD1. CDR3 length equals 14 residues. Germline lookup yields CDR1 MNHEY and CDR2 SMNVEV (reference sequence). Trimming cost V 5 bases and J 8 bases; bases outside gene matches: 8. Here the CDR3 reads CASSTRQGREKLFF. The DNA for the CDR3 is TGTGCCAGCAGTACCCGACAGGGACGGGAAAAACTGTTTTTT.

The chain carries TRBV7-8 and TRBJ1-5; no firm D call. With 1 base removed from V and 0 bases from J, the gap between germline ends came to 7 bases. Germline CDR1 is SGHVS and CDR2 is FQNEAQ. The CDR3 covers 15 residues. The CDR3 protein is CASSLEGGSNQPQHF. CDR3 DNA: TGTGCCAGCAGCTTAGAAGGCGGTAGCAATCAGCCCCAGCATTTT.

The chain recombines TRBV12-3 or TRBV12-4 with TRBJ1-1; no firm D call. Trimming shortened V by 2 bases and J by 1 base, and 5 bases separated the two germline ends. The CDR3 is 13 amino acids. The CDR3 DNA sequence: TGTGCCAGCAGTTTATCGCGGAACACTGAAGCTTTCTTT. Its protein is CASSLSRNTEAFF.

V is TRBV20-1 and J is TRBJ2-1; TRBD2 agrees at 7 bases. The CDR3 has 11 amino acids. Germline trimming cut 6 bases from V and 10 bases from J; bases unmatched to any gene: 6. CDR1 and CDR2 (germline): DFQATT, SNEGSKA (reference sequence). The CDR3 region is CSAGGLAEQFF. CDR3 sequence (DNA): TGCAGTGCCGGGGGGTTGGCCGAGCAGTTCTTC.

The chain couples TRBV5-1 to TRBJ1-2; TRBD1 matches 8 bases. Trimming cost V 5 bases and J 4 bases; bases outside gene matches: 10. Germline-derived CDR1 and CDR2 are SGHRS and YFSETQ. The CDR3 has 15 residues. CDR3 amino acids: CASRISPDRGYGYTF. The CDR3 DNA follows: TGCGCCAGCAGAATTTCCCCCGACAGGGGCTATGGCTACACCTTC.

The chain carries TRBV5-1 and TRBJ2-3; TRBD2 might be the D (7 bases). Per the germline V gene, CDR1 is SGHRS and CDR2 is YFSETQ. V lost 4 bases and J lost 5, with 17 bases in between. This CDR3 has 15 amino acids. CDR3 amino acids: CASSAGSRGGDTQYF. The CDR3 bases are TGCGCCAGCAGCGCCGGCTCTAGGGGGGGAGATACGCAGTATTTT. Variable domain in full (rest from reference TRBV5-1 and TRBJ2-3): KAGVTQTPRYLIKTRGQQVTLSCSPISGHRSVSWYQQTPGQGLQFLFEYFSETQRNKGNFPGRFSGRQFSNSRSEMNVSTLELGDSALYLCASSAGSRGGDTQYFGPGTRLTVL.

This clone was counted only a few times. This rearrangement joins TRBV18 to TRBJ1-5; 8 positions agree with TRBD1. Germline V gene sequence: CDR1 KGHSH, CDR2 LQKENI. Losses at the gene ends were 4 bases for V and 3 bases for J; bases not matched to a gene: 8. CDR3 size: 16 residues. The CDR3 loop reads CASSLQGQAVNQPQHF. CDR3 DNA sequence: TGTGCCAGCTCACTACAGGGACAGGCAGTCAATCAGCCCCAGCATTTT.

The rearrangement joins TRBV5-6 to TRBJ2-7; D not certain. The V end was cut by 1 base, the J end by 7 bases, with 9 bases between. Germline assignment: CDR1 SGHDT and CDR2 YYEEEE. This CDR3 spans 12 amino acids. This chain's CDR3 is CASSLSGFEQYF. CDR3 DNA sequence: TGTGCCAGCAGCTTGTCAGGTTTTGAGCAGTACTTC.

The chain employs TRBV19 and TRBJ2-5; D is perhaps TRBD1 (5 bases). The CDR3 length is 16 residues. Germline assignment: CDR1 LNHDA and CDR2 SQIVND (reference sequence). V lost 4 bases and J lost 1, with 16 bases in between. The CDR3: CASSKVGDSTQETQYF. The CDR3 DNA reads as TGTGCCAGTAGTAAAGTTGGAGACAGCACCCAAGAGACCCAGTACTTC.

CDR3 nucleotide sequence: TGTGCCAGCAGTGGTACTCTAGCGGGGCGGGGAGATACGCAGTATTTT. It codes for CASSGTLAGRGDTQYF. The genes are TRBV25-1 and TRBJ2-3, with TRBD2 identical over 9 bases. Germline V gene data show CDR1 as MGHDK and CDR2 as SYGVNS. This CDR3 region has 16 residues. The trim removed 4 bases at V and 5 bases at J, leaving 10 bases unmatched.